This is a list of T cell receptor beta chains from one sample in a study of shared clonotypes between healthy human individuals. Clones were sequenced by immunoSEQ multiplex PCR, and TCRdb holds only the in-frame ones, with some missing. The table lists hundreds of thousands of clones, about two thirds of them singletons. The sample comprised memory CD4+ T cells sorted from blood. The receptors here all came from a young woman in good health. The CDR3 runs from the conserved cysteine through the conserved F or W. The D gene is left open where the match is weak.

CASRRTDNQPQHF,TRBV27,-,TRBJ1-5
CASSGSVVAHEQYF,TRBV7-6,-,TRBJ2-7
CASSLGMVPTEAFF,TRBV7-2,-,TRBJ1-1
CASSIVGRGLSNTGELFF,TRBV19,TRBD1,TRBJ2-2
CATSRGRTTRTAKNIQYF,TRBV15,-,TRBJ2-4
CASSIHRVPNEKLFF,TRBV11-2,-,TRBJ1-4
CSATWDGSSGANVLTF,TRBV29-1,-,TRBJ2-6
CASSRTGGYNEQFF,TRBV19,TRBD1,TRBJ2-1
CASSDRAGTEAFF,TRBV27,TRBD1,TRBJ1-1
CASSWDRLREQYF,TRBV6-6,TRBD1,TRBJ2-7
CASSFPQTYNEQFF,TRBV28,-,TRBJ2-1
CASTSGTTGELFF,TRBV30,TRBD2,TRBJ2-2
CASSVQNEKLFF,TRBV2,-,TRBJ1-4
CASSHRGRQETQYF,TRBV2,TRBD1,TRBJ2-5
CASTTGTSGAGEQYF,TRBV5-1,TRBD2,TRBJ2-7
CASSDPWGSSYEQYF,TRBV25-1,-,TRBJ2-7
CASSYSGASNQPQHF,TRBV6-5,-,TRBJ1-5
CASQGDTRSYEQYF,TRBV6-4,TRBD1,TRBJ2-7
CASSGMTGGGYEQYF,TRBV7-9,TRBD1,TRBJ2-7
CASKWRDAYEQYF,TRBV2,-,TRBJ2-7
CASSERQAINTEAFF,TRBV7-9,-,TRBJ1-1
CASSRGNTGELFF,TRBV28,-,TRBJ2-2
CASSPPGGYTEAFF,TRBV28,-,TRBJ1-1
CATSGTRAGVELFF,TRBV15,-,TRBJ2-2